A single sample gave rise to the 22 T cell receptor beta chains below, sequenced in a study of T-cell reconstitution after alpha-beta-depleted transplantation in children. As it was prepared, the TCRbeta library received unique molecular identifiers. One entry per CDR3 protein, called by TCRdb with MiXCR from the PCR reads. In the table there are 450,000 to 500,000 distinct CDR3 sequences, under 15% of which are singletons. Specimen: PBMCs from the stem cell graft donor, collected from the stem cell graft. Source of these receptors: a human donor who donated a stem cell graft to a child with combined immunodeficiency.

The sample holds many counts of this clonotype. The chain uses TRBV6-1 and TRBJ2-7, with TRBD2 identical over 7 bases. Germline V gives CDR1 MNHNS, CDR2 SASEGT. The CDR3 is 13 residues long. The V and J ends lost 6 bases and 6 bases, in that order; junction bases with no gene match: 8. CDR3 bases: TGTGCCAGCAGAAATCGGGACTACCTCGAGCAGTACTTC. Translation gives CASRNRDYLEQYF.

This clonotype was counted only a few times. The chain uses TRBV20-1 and TRBJ2-7, with unresolved D. The V end lost 5 bases, the J end lost 7 bases, and 9 bases lay between the germline ends. Germline CDR1 is DFQATT and CDR2 is SNEGSKA (reference sequence). There are 10 residues in the CDR3. CDR3: CSASLIEQYF. The CDR3 DNA is TGCAGTGCTTCCTTAATAGAGCAGTACTTC.

This clonotype was picked up many times. The chain uses TRBV12-3 or TRBV12-4 and TRBJ1-5; tentative D call: TRBD1 (5 bases). The V end lost 5 bases, the J end lost 1 base, and 15 bases lay between the germline ends. The CDR3 length is 16 residues. The CDR3 DNA reads TGTGCCAGCAGTCCGGGCCCGGGGGGAAGCAATCAGCCCCAGCATTTT. Protein: CASSPGPGGSNQPQHF.

The table lists this clonotype with a count of one. This rearrangement joins TRBV14 to TRBJ2-7; TRBD1 might be the D (5 bases). V dropped 0 bases and J dropped 7 bases, with 10 bases sitting between them. The CDR3 runs 13 residues. Germline V gene sequence: CDR1 SGHDN, CDR2 FVKESK. The CDR3 protein is CASSQDLKGEQYF. The CDR3 nucleotides read TGTGCCAGCAGCCAAGATCTTAAGGGGGAGCAGTACTTC.

The chain employs TRBV12-3 or TRBV12-4 and TRBJ2-7; D remains ambiguous. The V end lost 6 bases, the J end lost 3 bases, and 15 bases lay between the germline ends. CDR3 length: 14 residues. The CDR3, as DNA: TGTGCCAGCAGGACGGTTGGCGGAGACTACGAGCAGTACTTC. This codes for CASRTVGGDYEQYF.

The table lists this clonotype with many counts. The chain links TRBV6-2 or TRBV6-3 to TRBJ2-1; 10 nucleotides align to TRBD2. The CDR3 has 16 amino acids. With 6 bases clipped from V and 2 bases from J, the junction kept 7 bases outside the gene matches. Germline V gene lookup returns CDR1 MNHEY and CDR2 SVGEGT. The CDR3 bases are TGTGCCAGCAGCCCAGCGGGAGGGTCCCCCTACAATGAGCAGTTCTTC. Protein sequence: CASSPAGGSPYNEQFF.

This clonotype was recorded at least ten times. The genes are TRBV4-3 and TRBJ2-3; TRBD2 agrees at 9 bases. The CDR3 runs to 17 residues. J was trimmed by 3 bases and V by 0 bases; bases with no gene match: 7. Germline V gene data show CDR1 as LGHNA and CDR2 as YSLEER. The CDR3 protein is CASSQDFGAGGTDTQYF. The CDR3 DNA sequence: TGCGCCAGCAGCCAAGATTTCGGGGCGGGGGGGACAGATACGCAGTATTTT.

This chain links TRBV29-1 with TRBJ2-3; TRBD2 agrees at 12 bases. The V and J ends lost 4 bases and 1 base, in that order; junction bases with no gene match: 9. The CDR3 loop spans 17 amino acids. Germline CDR1 SQVTM, CDR2 ANQGSEA. CDR3 DNA: TGCAGCGTTGTGGGGCTAGCGGGGGGGGTCCGCACAGATACGCAGTATTTT. It is translated as CSVVGLAGGVRTDTQYF.

This clonotype was recorded a few times. V and J are TRBV30 and TRBJ2-3; the match to TRBD2 covers 13 bases. J gave up 1 base and V 3 bases, and 1 base lay outside the gene matches. The germline V gene encodes CDR1 GTSNPN and CDR2 SVGIG (reference sequence). This CDR3 has 15 residues. CDR3 amino acids: CAWSGTSGGTDTQYF. For the CDR3, the DNA is TGTGCCTGGAGCGGGACTAGCGGGGGCACAGATACGCAGTATTTT.

This clonotype was seen repeatedly, ten times or more. V usage is TRBV7-9 and J usage is TRBJ2-7, with TRBD2 as a possible D gene (7 bases). The CDR3 has 14 residues. Looked up from germline, CDR1 is SEHNR and CDR2 is FQNEAQ (reference sequence). V was trimmed by 0 bases and J by 4 bases, leaving 10 bases between them. The CDR3 DNA reads as TGTGCCAGCAGCTTAGCCGGGGGGCAGTACGAGCAGTACTTC. It codes for CASSLAGGQYEQYF. Variable domain in full (rest from reference TRBV7-9 and TRBJ2-7): DTGVSQNPRHKITKRGQNVTFRCDPISEHNRLYWYRQTLGQGPEFLTYFQNEAQLEKSRLLSDRFSAERPKGSFSTLEIQRTEQGDSAMYLCASSLAGGQYEQYFGPGTRLTVT.

This clonotype was detected a few times. This rearrangement joins TRBV5-8 to TRBJ2-7, with D possibly matching TRBD1 (5 bases). There are 14 residues in the CDR3. Germline CDR1 and CDR2: SGHTS and YDEGEE. V was trimmed by 4 bases and J by 4 bases, leaving 15 bases between them. The CDR3 sequence: CASSMTAAPYEQYF. CDR3 DNA: TGTGCCAGCAGCATGACAGCCGCCCCATACGAGCAGTACTTC. The full variable domain, completed using reference TRBV5-8 and TRBJ2-7, is EAGVTQSPTHLIKTRGQQATLRCSPISGHTSVYWYQQALGLGLQFLLWYDEGEERNRGNFPPRFSGRQFPNYSSELNVNALELEDSALYLCASSMTAAPYEQYFGPGTRLTVT.

The chain employs TRBV27 and TRBJ2-6; D not resolved. Germline values: CDR1 MNHEY, CDR2 SMNVEV (reference sequence). The CDR3 is made up of 14 amino acids. V lost 2 bases and J 3 bases, leaving 5 bases between the germline ends. The CDR3 protein is CASSLIGGANVLTF. In nucleotides, the CDR3 is TGTGCCAGCAGTTTAATCGGTGGGGCCAACGTCCTGACTTTC.

This clonotype was detected only a few times. The chain links TRBV12-3 or TRBV12-4 to TRBJ1-1, with 7 bases fitting TRBD1. With 4 bases clipped from V and 2 bases from J, the junction kept 10 bases outside the gene matches. This CDR3 contains 16 residues. Here the CDR3 DNA reads TGTGCCAGCAGTTCCGGACAGGCCTATTCTAACACTGAAGCTTTCTTT. This codes for CASSSGQAYSNTEAFF.

This clonotype was seen ten or more times. The chain employs TRBV6-2 or TRBV6-3 and TRBJ2-1; 10 bases line up with TRBD1. J lost 6 bases, V lost 2 bases, and 4 bases had no gene match. Germline assignment: CDR1 MNHEY and CDR2 SVGEGT. This CDR3 is built from 15 residues. CDR3 in amino acids: CASSYQGQGINEQFF. For the CDR3, the DNA is TGTGCCAGCAGTTACCAGGGACAGGGGATCAATGAGCAGTTCTTC.

The rearrangement uses TRBV19 and TRBJ2-3; 11 bases map to TRBD2. V gave up 5 bases and J gave up 3 bases; unmatched junction bases: 10. There are 17 residues in the CDR3. CDR1 LNHDA and CDR2 SQIVND come from the germline V gene (reference sequence). The chain's CDR3 is CASSPPLRLAGTDTQYF. CDR3 coding DNA: TGTGCCAGTAGTCCACCCCTCAGACTAGCGGGAACAGATACGCAGTATTTT.

V gene TRBV12-3 or TRBV12-4 combines with J gene TRBJ1-5; D uncertain. This CDR3 has 15 residues. The ends were cut back, 5 bases at V and 0 bases at J, with 11 bases in the middle. The CDR3 loop is CASSPAPGSNQPQHF. The CDR3 region has the DNA TGTGCCAGCAGTCCGGCCCCGGGTAGCAATCAGCCCCAGCATTTT.

This clonotype was seen only a few times. V and J are TRBV27 and TRBJ2-1, with D possibly TRBD1 on 6 matching bases. The V gene lost 3 bases and the J gene lost 7 bases, with 16 bases spanning the gap. The CDR3 has 15 residues. The V gene's germline CDR1 is MNHEY and CDR2 SMNVEV (reference sequence). CDR3 DNA: TGTGCCAGCAGTTTGGGGGCGCTAGGTAATAATGAGCAGTTCTTC. Protein product: CASSLGALGNNEQFF.

This clonotype was picked up a small number of times. The V and J genes are TRBV5-1 and TRBJ1-5; D is uncertain. The germline V gene has CDR1 SGHRS and CDR2 YFSETQ. This CDR3 contains 15 residues. With 4 bases removed from V and 4 bases from J, the gap between germline ends came to 15 bases. The CDR3 region is CASSPAGPGNQPQHF. The CDR3 DNA reads as TGCGCCAGCAGCCCAGCAGGCCCCGGAAATCAGCCCCAGCATTTT.

The chain couples TRBV27 to TRBJ2-1; the D is unclear. Trimming pared 6 bases from V and 0 bases from J, leaving 12 bases between. The CDR3 runs 15 residues. Germline lookup yields CDR1 MNHEY and CDR2 SMNVEV (reference sequence). DNA of the CDR3: TGTGCCAGCAGCTATTGGCCGAGCTCCTACAATGAGCAGTTCTTC. Protein: CASSYWPSSYNEQFF.

The rearrangement links TRBV28 to TRBJ1-5, with TRBD1 matching 7 bases. The germline CDR1 and CDR2 sequences are MDHEN and SYDVKM. V lost 3 bases and J lost 0; bases outside the gene matches: 17. The CDR3 runs to 20 residues. Written as DNA, the CDR3 is TGTGCCAGCAGTTTCCTCTCAACCGGGACAGCCTATTATAGCAATCAGCCCCAGCATTTT. Protein product: CASSFLSTGTAYYSNQPQHF. Variable domain in full (rest from reference TRBV28 and TRBJ1-5): DVKVTQSSRYLVKRTGEKVFLECVQDMDHENMFWYRQDPGLGLRLIYFSYDVKMKEKGDIPEGYSVSREKKERFSLILESASTNQTSMYLCASSFLSTGTAYYSNQPQHFGDGTRLSIL.

The sample holds many counts of this clonotype. The rearrangement uses TRBV6-4 and TRBJ2-3; 10 nucleotides line up with TRBD1. CDR1 and CDR2 from the germline V gene are MRHNA and SNTAGT. This CDR3 has 15 amino acids. Trimming took 4 bases from V and 3 from J; bases not matched to a gene: 4. The CDR3 is CASSGGTGDTDTQYF. The CDR3 nucleotides read TGTGCCAGCAGTGGAGGGACAGGGGATACAGATACGCAGTATTTT.

This clonotype has at least ten counts. The chain employs TRBV12-3 or TRBV12-4 and TRBJ1-6, with a tentative D call TRBD1 (5 bases). The CDR3 is 13 residues long. Trimming removed 6 bases at V and 15 bases at J, with 18 bases between. CDR3 coding DNA: TGTGCCAGCAGCCCCGGGACCCAAATCGACCTCCACTTT. It is translated as CASSPGTQIDLHF.